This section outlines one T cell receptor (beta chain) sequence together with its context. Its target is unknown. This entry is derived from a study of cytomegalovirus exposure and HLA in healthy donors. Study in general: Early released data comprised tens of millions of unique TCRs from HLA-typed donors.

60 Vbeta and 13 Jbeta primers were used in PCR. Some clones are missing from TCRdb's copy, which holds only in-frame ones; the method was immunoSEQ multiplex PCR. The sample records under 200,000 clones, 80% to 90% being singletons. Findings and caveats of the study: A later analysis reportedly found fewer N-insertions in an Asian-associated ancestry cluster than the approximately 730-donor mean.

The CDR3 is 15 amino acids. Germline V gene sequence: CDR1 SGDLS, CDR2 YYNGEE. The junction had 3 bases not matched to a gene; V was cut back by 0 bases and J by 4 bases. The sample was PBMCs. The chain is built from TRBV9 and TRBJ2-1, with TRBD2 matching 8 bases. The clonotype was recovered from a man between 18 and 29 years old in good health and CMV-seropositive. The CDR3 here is CASSVAAGGYNEQFF. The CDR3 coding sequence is TGTGCCAGCAGCGTAGCTGCGGGGGGATACAATGAGCAGTTCTTC.